The 29 T cell receptor beta chains below were found in one sample sequenced in a study of identical twins. TCRdb itself ran the 5' RACE reads through MiXCR, one entry per CDR3 protein. The table lists about 250,000 distinct CDR3 sequences, roughly 7.5% of them singletons. The same data also contributed to another study, on yellow fever vaccine responses in identical twins.

Sequencing used CD8+ T cells sorted from blood. These receptors were obtained from a young woman in good health.

The V gene is TRBV27, the J gene TRBJ2-3, with D possibly being TRBD1 or TRBD2 (5 bases each). Trimming removed 6 bases from V and 0 bases from J, with 13 bases in between. CDR3 length: 15 residues. Germline V gene lookup returns CDR1 MNHEY and CDR2 SMNVEV (reference sequence). The CDR3: CASSQTGASTDTQYF. As DNA, the CDR3 is TGTGCCAGCAGCCAAACCGGGGCCAGCACAGATACGCAGTATTTT.

This rearrangement joins TRBV9 to TRBJ2-3, with D tentatively TRBD1 (6 bases). Trimming took 3 bases from V and 4 from J, leaving 9 bases between them. Germline V gene sequence: CDR1 SGDLS, CDR2 YYNGEE. This CDR3 has 13 residues. CDR3 in DNA: TGTGCCAGCAGCGGTGGACAGCCAGATACGCAGTATTTT. Translated, it gives CASSGGQPDTQYF.

This clonotype appeared a few times. The CDR3 region has the DNA TGTGCCAGCAGACCGGGGCAGGGGGAAACCTACGAGCAGTACTTC. Its protein product is CASRPGQGETYEQYF. The chain joins TRBV12-3 or TRBV12-4 to TRBJ2-7; 7 bases match TRBD1. The CDR3 runs to 15 residues. Germline trimming cut 6 bases from V and 2 bases from J; bases unmatched to any gene: 10.

The V call is TRBV7-8, the J call TRBJ2-1; 7 positions match TRBD2. V lost 6 bases, J lost 5 bases, and 13 bases stayed unmatched. The CDR3 is 16 amino acids. Germline values: CDR1 SGHVS, CDR2 FQNEAQ. The chain's CDR3 is CASSWRMGRENNEQFF. The CDR3 DNA follows: TGTGCCAGCAGTTGGAGGATGGGGCGGGAGAACAATGAGCAGTTCTTC.

This clonotype was detected ten times or more. The V and J genes are TRBV3-1 and TRBJ2-2; D gene ambiguous. The CDR3 spans 13 residues. Germline lookup yields CDR1 LGHDT and CDR2 YNNKEL (reference sequence). Trimming cost V 3 bases and J 1 base, with 3 bases left between them. The CDR3, as DNA: TGTGCCAGCAGCCAGGGGAACACCGGGGAGCTGTTTTTT. Its translation: CASSQGNTGELFF.

This clonotype has just a few counts. The V and J genes are TRBV4-1 and TRBJ2-7; D is unclear. V was cut by 1 base and J by 3 bases, with 13 bases left in between. From germline, CDR1 is MGHRA and CDR2 YSYEKL. The CDR3 is 15 residues long. The CDR3 DNA reads as TGCGCCAGCAGCCAAGTTCCGGGCCGAAGCTACGAGCAGTACTTC. Translated: CASSQVPGRSYEQYF.

This clonotype was counted many times. The genes are TRBV5-6 and TRBJ1-2; no definite D call. The CDR3 contains 12 residues. The V gene's germline CDR1 is SGHDT and CDR2 YYEEEE. V dropped 3 bases and J dropped 8 bases, with 11 bases sitting between them. The CDR3 loop is CASSSSPAGYTF. DNA of the CDR3: TGTGCCAGCAGCTCCTCTCCGGCAGGCTACACCTTC.

This clonotype has at least ten counts. The V and J genes are TRBV7-8 and TRBJ2-2; D is possibly TRBD2 (5 bases). The ends were cut back, 1 base at V and 2 bases at J, with 20 bases in the middle. Per germline, CDR1 SGHVS and CDR2 FQNEAQ. This CDR3 is 19 amino acids long. The CDR3 DNA reads TGTGCCAGCAGCTTAGGAGGGCCATACTTAATAATAAACACCGGGGAGCTGTTTTTT. The encoded protein is CASSLGGPYLIINTGELFF.

The chain employs TRBV7-6 and TRBJ2-1; tentative D call: TRBD2 (6 bases). This CDR3 region has 13 residues. Between the trimmed V and J ends, which lost 3 bases and 8 bases, there was a span of 11 bases. Germline CDR1 and CDR2: SGHVS and FNYEAQ. The CDR3 reads CASSLVRDDEQFF. In DNA, the CDR3 is TGTGCCAGCAGCTTGGTGCGGGACGATGAGCAGTTCTTC.

This clonotype was counted between two and nine times. The chain carries TRBV20-1 and TRBJ2-6; no clear D. V lost 0 bases and J lost 0, with 9 bases in between. The germline CDR1 and CDR2 sequences are DFQATT and SNEGSKA (reference sequence). The CDR3 is 16 residues long. The CDR3 reads CSARDPGNSGANVLTF. CDR3 nucleotides: TGCAGTGCTAGAGATCCTGGCAACTCTGGGGCCAACGTCCTGACTTTC.

V gene TRBV29-1 combines with J gene TRBJ2-3; TRBD2 aligns across 9 bases. This CDR3 has 16 amino acids. The germline CDR1 and CDR2 sequences are SQVTM and ANQGSEA. The V segment lost 8 bases and the J segment 5 bases; nucleotides outside the gene matches: 17. The chain's CDR3 is CSPCCYGSGSGDTQYF. The CDR3 DNA is TGCAGCCCCTGTTGTTACGGTAGCGGGAGTGGAGATACGCAGTATTTT.

The J gene is TRBJ2-7, the V gene TRBV20-1, with no clear D. The CDR3 has 15 residues. Trimming removed 0 bases at V and 2 bases at J, with 14 bases between. Germline V lookup: CDR1 DFQATT, CDR2 SNEGSKA (reference sequence). The CDR3 protein is CSARDRDTNAYEQYF. The CDR3 DNA is TGCAGTGCTAGAGACCGAGACACAAACGCCTACGAGCAGTACTTC.

This clonotype has more than one count but fewer than ten. The rearrangement joins TRBV11-1 to TRBJ2-2; a weak D match, TRBD1 (5 bases). The CDR3 covers 18 residues. Trimming pared 2 bases from V and 7 bases from J, leaving 23 bases between. Germline assignment: CDR1 SGHAT and CDR2 FQDESV (reference sequence). Here the CDR3 DNA reads TGTGCCAGCAGCTTATTCGGCCAGGGCTACACCGTGGTCGGGGAGCTGTTTTTT. Residues: CASSLFGQGYTVVGELFF.

The V call is TRBV11-2, the J call TRBJ2-7, with D perhaps TRBD1 or TRBD2 (6 bases each). CDR3 size: 15 residues. Germline V gene data show CDR1 as SGHAT and CDR2 as FQNNGV. The V end lost 0 bases, the J end lost 3 bases, and 12 bases lay between the germline ends. The CDR3 spells CASSLEGGPRYEQYV. CDR3 DNA sequence: TGTGCCAGCAGCTTAGAAGGGGGGCCCCGCTACGAGCAGTACGTC.

The chain combines TRBV28 with TRBJ2-7, with D tentatively TRBD1 (6 bases). Germline loops: CDR1 MDHEN, CDR2 SYDVKM. Between the trimmed V and J ends, which lost 5 bases and 6 bases, there was a span of 23 bases. The CDR3 is 16 residues long. The CDR3 region is CASSPHPGQGGVEQYV. The CDR3 nucleotides read TGTGCCAGCAGTCCCCACCCGGGACAAGGTGGGGTCGAGCAGTACGTC.

The chain uses TRBV9 and TRBJ2-7; 12 nucleotides line up with TRBD2. Germline CDR1 is SGDLS and CDR2 is YYNGEE. V lost 4 bases to trimming and J lost 2 bases; unmatched junction nucleotides: 4. This CDR3 contains 15 residues. The CDR3 region is CASSPSGRATYEQYF. The CDR3, as DNA: TGTGCCAGCAGCCCTAGCGGGAGGGCCACCTACGAGCAGTACTTC.

The chain carries TRBV12-3 or TRBV12-4 and TRBJ2-7; the D gene is possibly TRBD2 (6 bases). Trimming cost V 3 bases and J 4 bases, with 10 bases left between them. The CDR3 is 13 amino acids. The CDR3 protein is CASSFELAYEQYF. CDR3 nucleotide sequence: TGTGCCAGCAGTTTTGAACTAGCTTACGAGCAGTACTTC.

The sample holds many counts of this clonotype. The chain recombines TRBV12-3 or TRBV12-4 with TRBJ2-7, with no clear D. Between the trimmed V and J ends, which lost 6 bases and 2 bases, there was a span of 14 bases. This CDR3 spans 14 amino acids. CDR3: CASSPGRNPYEQYF. The CDR3 DNA reads as TGTGCCAGCAGCCCCGGACGGAATCCCTACGAGCAGTACTTC.

This clonotype was observed a handful of times. The rearrangement joins TRBV12-3 or TRBV12-4 to TRBJ2-7; D is ambiguous. V was trimmed by 4 bases and J by 2 bases, leaving 12 bases between them. This CDR3 spans 14 amino acids. The chain's CDR3 is CASSWGYGAYEQYF. The CDR3 coding sequence is TGTGCCAGCAGTTGGGGTTATGGGGCCTACGAGCAGTACTTC.

The table lists this clonotype with many counts. The chain uses TRBV5-1 and TRBJ2-3; 10 bases agree with TRBD2. Germline CDR1 SGHRS, CDR2 YFSETQ. This CDR3 comprises 17 residues. V gave up 5 bases and J gave up 2 bases; unmatched junction bases: 11. This chain's CDR3 is CASRDTSGRAFTDTQYF. CDR3 nucleotides: TGCGCCAGCAGGGACACCAGCGGGAGGGCCTTCACAGATACGCAGTATTTT.

This clonotype was seen a few times. The rearrangement links TRBV10-2 to TRBJ2-1, with D perhaps assigned TRBD1 or TRBD2 (5 bases each). V was cut by 7 bases and J by 5 bases, with 15 bases left in between. The CDR3 has 14 amino acids. CDR1 is WSHSY, CDR2 SAAADI, per germline. CDR3 bases: TGCGCCAGCAACTTCCTTGGGACGAACAATGAGCAGTTCTTC. It is translated as CASNFLGTNNEQFF.

This clonotype was detected many times. This chain connects TRBV11-2 to TRBJ2-1, with D possibly TRBD2 on 5 matching bases. Germline lookup yields CDR1 SGHAT and CDR2 FQNNGV. Trimming took off 1 base at V and 3 bases at J, with 16 bases between the two ends. The CDR3 consists of 17 residues. CDR3 sequence: CASSLVLGSAIYNEQFF. In DNA form, the CDR3 reads TGTGCCAGCAGCTTAGTGTTAGGTAGCGCGATCTACAATGAGCAGTTCTTC.

This clonotype has more than one count but fewer than ten. V is TRBV6-2 or TRBV6-3 and J is TRBJ2-3; unclear D gene. Trimming pared 0 bases from V and 0 bases from J, leaving 7 bases between. The CDR3 has 15 residues. In germline, CDR1 is MNHEY, CDR2 SVGEGT. CDR3 nucleotides: TGTGCCAGCAGTTACTCGTGGCAGAGCACAGATACGCAGTATTTT. Protein product: CASSYSWQSTDTQYF.

This clonotype was counted between two and nine times. This chain links TRBV12-3 or TRBV12-4 with TRBJ2-1; 12 nucleotides line up with TRBD2. The trim removed 0 bases at V and 8 bases at J, leaving 14 bases unmatched. The CDR3 covers 19 residues. In DNA, the CDR3 is TGTGCCAGCAGTTTAGCGCATGCTAGCGGGAGGGCCGATGGGGATGAGCAGTTCTTC. This gives the protein CASSLAHASGRADGDEQFF.

This clonotype was observed a handful of times. V and J are TRBV5-6 and TRBJ1-5; unclear D gene. Per germline, CDR1 SGHDT and CDR2 YYEEEE. The CDR3 runs 15 residues. V lost 4 bases, J lost 7 bases, and 18 bases lay in between. The CDR3, as DNA: TGTGCCAGCAGCCTAAAGGCGTCTCTGAAGCAGCCCCAGCATTTT. It codes for CASSLKASLKQPQHF.

The rearrangement links TRBV5-5 to TRBJ2-1; D may correspond to TRBD1 or TRBD2 (5 bases each). Trimming took off 0 bases at V and 8 bases at J, with 15 bases between the two ends. Germline CDR1 is SGHKS and CDR2 is YYEKEE (reference sequence). CDR3 size: 15 residues. CDR3 sequence reads: CASSLEGREGDEQFF. The CDR3 DNA reads as TGTGCCAGCAGCTTGGAGGGACGCGAAGGCGATGAGCAGTTCTTC.

There are a few counts of this clonotype. The genes are TRBV20-1 and TRBJ2-1, with D tentatively TRBD1 (6 bases). Trimming left V 6 bases short and J 3 bases short, with 18 bases between. The CDR3 loop spans 15 amino acids. Germline lookup yields CDR1 DFQATT and CDR2 SNEGSKA (reference sequence). The CDR3 is CSAGRDISLYNEQFF. The CDR3 nucleotides read TGCAGTGCCGGCCGGGACATTTCCCTCTACAATGAGCAGTTCTTC.

The V gene is TRBV24-1, the J gene TRBJ2-2; 9 positions match TRBD2. Per germline, CDR1 KGHDR and CDR2 SFDVKD. The trim removed 0 bases at V and 6 bases at J, leaving 10 bases unmatched. The CDR3 spans 18 residues. The CDR3 is CATSDLGEGGLASGELFF. The CDR3 DNA reads as TGTGCCACCAGTGATTTGGGCGAGGGGGGACTAGCCTCCGGGGAGCTGTTTTTT.

The table lists this clonotype with a few counts. The chain employs TRBV28 and TRBJ2-5; the D is unclear. Germline CDR1 and CDR2: MDHEN and SYDVKM. V was clipped by 3 bases and J by 1 base, with 9 bases between them. The CDR3 contains 14 residues. The DNA for the CDR3 is TGTGCCAGCAGTTTTGAGACAACCCAAGAGACCCAGTACTTC. Translation gives CASSFETTQETQYF.